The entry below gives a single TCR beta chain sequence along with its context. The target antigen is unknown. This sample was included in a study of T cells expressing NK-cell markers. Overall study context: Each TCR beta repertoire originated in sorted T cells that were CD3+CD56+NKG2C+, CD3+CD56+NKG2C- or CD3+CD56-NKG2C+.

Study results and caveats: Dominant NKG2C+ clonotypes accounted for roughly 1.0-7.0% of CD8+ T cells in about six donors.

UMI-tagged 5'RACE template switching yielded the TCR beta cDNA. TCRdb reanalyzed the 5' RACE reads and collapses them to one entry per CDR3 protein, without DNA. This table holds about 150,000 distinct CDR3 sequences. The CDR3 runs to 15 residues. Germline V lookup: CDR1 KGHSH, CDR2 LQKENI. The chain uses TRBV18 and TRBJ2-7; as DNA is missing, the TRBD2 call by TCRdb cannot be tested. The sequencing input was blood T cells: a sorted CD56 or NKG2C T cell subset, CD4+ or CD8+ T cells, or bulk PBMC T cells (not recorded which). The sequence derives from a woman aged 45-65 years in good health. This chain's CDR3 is CASSPEREVSYEQYF.